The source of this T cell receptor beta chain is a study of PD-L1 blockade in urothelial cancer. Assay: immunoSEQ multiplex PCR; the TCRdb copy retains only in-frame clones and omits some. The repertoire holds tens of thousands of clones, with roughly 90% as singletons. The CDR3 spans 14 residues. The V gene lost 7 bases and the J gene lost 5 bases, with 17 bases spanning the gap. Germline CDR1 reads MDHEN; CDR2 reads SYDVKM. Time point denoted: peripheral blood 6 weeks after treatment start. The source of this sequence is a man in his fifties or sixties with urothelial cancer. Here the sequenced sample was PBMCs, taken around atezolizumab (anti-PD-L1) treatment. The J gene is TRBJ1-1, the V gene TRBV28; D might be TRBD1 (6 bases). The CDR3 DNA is TGTGCCAGCACCCCGGGGGGCCCGGGGACTGAAGCTTTCTTT. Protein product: CASTPGGPGTEAFF.